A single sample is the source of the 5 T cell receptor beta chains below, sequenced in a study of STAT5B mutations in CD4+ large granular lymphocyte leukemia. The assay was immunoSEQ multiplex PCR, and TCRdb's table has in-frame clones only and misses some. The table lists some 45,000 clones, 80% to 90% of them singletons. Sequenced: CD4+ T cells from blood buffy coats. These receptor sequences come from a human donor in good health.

The DNA of the CDR3 is TGTGCCAGCAGCCCCCGCCCGACTAGCGGGAGCGGGTACGAGCAGTACTTC. Translation: CASSPRPTSGSGYEQYF. V is TRBV13 and J is TRBJ2-5; the match to TRBD2 covers 12 bases. The last part of the DNA fits TRBJ2-7 better; the J call may be wrong. From germline, CDR1 is PRHDT and CDR2 FYEKMQ (reference sequence). The CDR3 is 17 amino acids.

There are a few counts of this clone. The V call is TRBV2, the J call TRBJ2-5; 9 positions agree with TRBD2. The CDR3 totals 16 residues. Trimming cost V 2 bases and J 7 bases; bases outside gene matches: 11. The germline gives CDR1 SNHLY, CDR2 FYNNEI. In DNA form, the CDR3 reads TGTGCCAGCAGTGAACGGGCTAGCGGGATAGGTGGGACCCAGTACTTC. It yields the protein CASSERASGIGGTQYF.

CDR3 coding DNA: TGCGCCAGCAGAGGGATCCTTAATGAAAAACTGTTTTTT. This gives the protein CASRGILNEKLFF. V and J are TRBV5-1 and TRBJ1-4, with D hard to call. Germline CDR1 and CDR2: SGHRS and YFSETQ. The CDR3 totals 13 residues. The V and J ends lost 5 bases and 4 bases respectively, with 9 bases between them. The whole variable domain, remainder taken from reference TRBV5-1 and TRBJ1-4, is KAGVTQTPRYLIKTRGQQVTLSCSPISGHRSVSWYQQTPGQGLQFLFEYFSETQRNKGNFPGRFSGRQFSNSRSEMNVSTLELGDSALYLCASRGILNEKLFFGSGTQLSVL.

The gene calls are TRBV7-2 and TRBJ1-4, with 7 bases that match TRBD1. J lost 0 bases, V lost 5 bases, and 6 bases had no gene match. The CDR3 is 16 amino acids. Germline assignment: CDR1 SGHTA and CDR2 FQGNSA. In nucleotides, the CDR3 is TGTGCCAGCAGCCCAGTAGGGGGCCCAACTAATGAAAAACTGTTTTTT. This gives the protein CASSPVGGPTNEKLFF.

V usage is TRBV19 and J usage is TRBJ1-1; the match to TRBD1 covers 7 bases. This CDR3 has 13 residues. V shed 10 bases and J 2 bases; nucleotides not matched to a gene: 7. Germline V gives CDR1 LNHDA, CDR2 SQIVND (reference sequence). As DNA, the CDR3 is TGTGCCACCGCAAGGGGGCAAAACACTGAAGCTTTCTTT. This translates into CATARGQNTEAFF.